Described below is a single T cell receptor beta chain sequence and its context. It has no known antigen specificity. Receptors were amplified or captured by 5' RACE. The input for every TCR library was roughly 3.5 ug of total RNA. For each sample, cDNA synthesis with SMARTScribe reverse transcriptase was split into eight separate reactions. During cDNA synthesis, unique molecular identifiers containing a 6-nucleotide sample barcode were introduced by template switching. Two nested PCRs of approximately 16 and 10 cycles amplified the TCRalpha and TCRbeta cDNA, and bead purification followed each PCR. Before amplification, the cDNA was treated with uracil DNA-glycosylase and purified using the QIAquick PCR purification kit. In the second PCR, Illumina TruSeq-compatible adapters and sample-specific barcodes were added. Library quality and concentration were assessed using TapeStation and Qubit, and roughly 5 ng of each library was pooled. Sequencing of the pooled libraries was done on an Illumina HiSeq2500 single-index Rapid Run using custom sequencing primers and 2 x 100 bp reads. The authors' pipeline ran thus. UMI-based consensus assembly with MiGEC version 1.2.6 was used to correct PCR and sequencing errors. MiXCR version 2.1.1 was used to carry out V(D)J alignment, clonotype assembly and CDR3 extraction. Normalisation of gene usage, clonotype sharing and MAIT/NKT TCR abundance was achieved by analysing the top 1000, 10 000 and 20 000 clonotypes per sample. Diversity was computed as the inverse Simpson index with the vegan R package after downsampling to 27 000 UMIs. Paired Mann-Whitney U tests were applied to discordant twin pairs, and Benjamini-Hochberg correction was used for multiple testing. After TCRdb reprocessed the reads, each CDR3 protein sequence was kept as one row, without DNA. The V and J calls come from TCRdb's annotation, not from the publication. This sample's listing comprises over 150,000 distinct CDR3 sequences. The ten largest clones take up approximately 2.8% of the sample.

This entry is derived from a study of monozygotic twins with inflammatory bowel disease (dated by TCRdb to 2018 to 2020). Regarding the research as a whole: The complete study included 28 monozygotic twin pairs: 19 IBD-discordant Danish pairs and nine German pairs, of which four were IBD-concordant and five were IBD-discordant. The search for disease-associated traits relied mainly on comparing IBD patients with their genetically identical healthy co-twins within discordant pairs. Each individual had, on average, about 151 000 unique TCRalpha sequences and 181 000 unique TCRbeta sequences available for analysis. Results the study describes overall, beyond this receptor: No difference in repertoire similarity was observed between concordant and discordant twins, possibly owing to limited statistical power. No single strong signal or clonotype linked to IBD turned up in the results, so the idea that one exists was not supported. Compared with healthy twins, IBD patients had fewer clonotypes in common with other individuals, a difference most pronounced in patients showing signs of disease activity. A decrease in TCRbeta repertoire diversity, as measured by inverse Simpson index, was observed in IBD patients compared with their healthy co-twins. Because patients received different immunosuppressive treatments, the repertoires may have picked up extra background noise and variability between individuals. The analysis was unable to tell apart different T cell subtypes.

An approximately 2.5 ml peripheral blood sample was drawn into PAXgene tubes per donor and stored at -80°C. Without T cell sorting, total RNA was isolated from whole blood using the PAXgene blood miRNA kit on an automated QIAcube. Peripheral blood from monozygotic twin pairs who were concordant or discordant for inflammatory bowel disease underwent deep TCRalpha and TCRbeta repertoire profiling using unique molecular barcoding. Smoking habits were recorded for all twin pairs, and individuals were classified as current, former or never smokers. Per the germline V gene, SGHDT is the CDR1 and YYEEEE is the CDR2. The CDR3 runs 15 residues from the cysteine to the phenylalanine. DNA for this receptor is not on file.

In this chain, TRBV5-6 is recombined with TRBJ2-5; the TCRdb call, TRBD1, lacks DNA for checking. The sequencing sample was made of blood. The TCR comes from a human donor with ulcerative colitis or Crohn's disease, or a healthy co-twin of an affected twin (not recorded which). The CDR3 region reads CASSLSGTGVKTQYF. The CDR3, completed at both ends by the reference TRBV5-6 and TRBJ2-5 genes, gives the full variable domain DAGVTQSPTHLIKTRGQQVTLRCSPKSGHDTVSWYQQALGQGPQFIFQYYEEEERQRGNFPDRFSGHQFPNYSSELNVNALLLGDSALYLCASSLSGTGVKTQYFGPGTRLLVL.